The clone carrying this T cell receptor (beta chain) appeared many times. This sample is part of a study of patients and donors after allogeneic stem cell transplantation. TCRdb redid the calling of the RT-PCR reads with MiXCR, one entry per CDR3 protein. Among fewer than 95,000 distinct CDR3 sequences listed, 5% were seen once. Trimming cost V 1 base and J 4 bases; bases outside gene matches: 2. This CDR3 region has 15 residues. Germline CDR1 is MGHRA and CDR2 is YSYEKL. Sequencing was done on a sample of blood, either unsorted or a sorted T cell fraction (not recorded which). The source of this sequence is a human donor who was either an allogeneic HSCT recipient or a stem cell or donor lymphocyte infusion donor (not recorded which). It is not recorded whose cells these are; they may come from a transplant donor. The rearrangement links TRBV4-1 to TRBJ2-1, with 9 bases aligning to TRBD2. CDR3 bases: TGCGCCAGCAGCCAAGGAAGCGGGAGGTACAATGAGCAGTTCTTC. Amino acids: CASSQGSGRYNEQFF.